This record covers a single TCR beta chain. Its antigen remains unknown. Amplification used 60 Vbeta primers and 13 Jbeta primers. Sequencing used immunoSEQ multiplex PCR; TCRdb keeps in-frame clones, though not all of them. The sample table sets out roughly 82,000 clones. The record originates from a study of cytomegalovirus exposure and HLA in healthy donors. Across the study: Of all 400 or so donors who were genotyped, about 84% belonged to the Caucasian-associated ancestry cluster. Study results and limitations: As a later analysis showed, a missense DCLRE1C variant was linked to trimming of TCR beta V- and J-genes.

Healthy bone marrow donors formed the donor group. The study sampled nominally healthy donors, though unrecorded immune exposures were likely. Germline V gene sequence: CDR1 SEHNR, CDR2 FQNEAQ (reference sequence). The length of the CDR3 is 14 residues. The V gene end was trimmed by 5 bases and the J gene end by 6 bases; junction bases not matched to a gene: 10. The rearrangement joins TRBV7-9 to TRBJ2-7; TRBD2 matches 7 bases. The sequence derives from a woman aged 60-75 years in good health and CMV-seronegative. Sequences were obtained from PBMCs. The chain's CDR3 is CASSPSGSSAEQYF. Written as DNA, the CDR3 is TGTGCCAGCAGCCCTAGCGGCAGCTCAGCCGAGCAGTACTTC.